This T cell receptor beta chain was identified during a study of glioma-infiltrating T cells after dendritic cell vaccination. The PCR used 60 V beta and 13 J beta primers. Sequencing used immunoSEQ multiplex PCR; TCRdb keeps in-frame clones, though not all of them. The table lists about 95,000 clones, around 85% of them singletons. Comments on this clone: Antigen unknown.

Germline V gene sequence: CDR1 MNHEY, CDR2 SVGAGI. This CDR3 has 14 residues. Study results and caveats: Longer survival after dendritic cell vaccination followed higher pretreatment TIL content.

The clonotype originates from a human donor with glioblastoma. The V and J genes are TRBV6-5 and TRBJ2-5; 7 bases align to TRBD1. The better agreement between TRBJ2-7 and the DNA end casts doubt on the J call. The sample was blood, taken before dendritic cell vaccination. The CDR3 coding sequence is TGTGCCAGCAGTTACCGGACAGGCACCTACGAGCAGTACTTC. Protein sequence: CASSYRTGTYEQYF.